Included here is one T cell receptor beta chain sequence, with context. This receptor's antigen is unknown. Base qualities are missing; no much larger clone stands one base away. These data are taken from a study of blood T cell repertoires in COVID-19 (dated by TCRdb to the early 2020s). Regarding the complete study: The collaborator samples originated in the United States, Italy and Spain and spanned the acute and convalescent phases of COVID-19. The material from the prospective study consisted of cDNA or gDNA derived from T cells, B-cell-depleted T cells, or PBMCs. The dataset comprised deeply sampled blood TCRbeta repertoires from subjects exposed to, actively infected with, or recovered from COVID-19. The repertoires were released in a freely available public database intended as a resource for research on the immune response to SARS-CoV-2. Samples were obtained from the ongoing ImmuneRACE study (first 160 participants) and from some 1,300 subjects provided by 6 global collaborators. Nearly every sample came with metadata listing a de-identified subject ID, COVID-19 status, age in years and sex. Where available, HLA class I and class II types were obtained from metadata supplied by the sample provider rather than from assay-based typing.

TCRbeta CDR3 regions were amplified from genomic DNA by means of the immunoSEQ Assay, a bias-controlled multiplex PCR. Processing in the source paper ran as follows. Nucleated cell counts per sample were estimated from amplification of reference gene primers within the assay. Sequence reads were collapsed and filtered to measure the absolute abundance of every unique TCRbeta CDR3 rearrangement. Productive Simpson clonality was computed per sample as the square root of Simpson's diversity index over productive rearrangements. In TCRdb, the immuneACCESS table is reduced to in-frame sequences with V and J assigned. These tables do not hold every clone; where another copy was compared, an unresolved V gene accounts for under half, and the others remain unexplained. V and J calls and clone size are copied from that table; D and trimming were computed from the DNA. This sample has over 200,000 clones in its table, and about 85% of those were observed once. Roughly 10% of the sample rests with the top ten.

CDR1 GTSNPN and CDR2 SVGIG are derived from the germline V gene (reference sequence). At the junction V is shortened by 5 bases and J by 6 bases, with 7 bases in between. Inclusive of the bounding cysteine and phenylalanine, the CDR3 is 11 residues long. Solely the CDR3 DNA is kept, with 33 bases framed from the first base. Participants in the prospective study were enrolled through a virtual design, were aged roughly 18 to 100 years, and lived in about 25 United States geographic areas. In the prospective study, participants were assigned to cohorts based on the clinical history participants reported in a screening survey and a study questionnaire. For ImmuneRACE Cohort 3, a participant was defined as recovered based on two consecutive negative NP/OP PCR tests, clearance by a healthcare professional, or resolution of symptoms. In the prospective study, whole blood, serum and a nasopharyngeal or oropharyngeal swab were collected from each participant by mobile phlebotomists. Participants in the prospective study had the option to provide additional blood draws and questionnaires over a roughly two-month period. Blood samples from the prospective study were shipped frozen or at room temperature prior to DNA extraction.

Paper-wide results and their limitations: How much clinical and demographic metadata was included differed by source and by participant, and the metadata was provided uncurated.

The chain is assembled from TRBV30 and TRBJ2-2; the D gene is possibly TRBD1, with 6 bases matching. The sequencing input was PBMCs or T cells enriched from blood (not recorded which). The TCR comes from a man aged 25 to 40 who had recovered from COVID-19. The DNA sequence is as follows: TGTGCCTGGGGACAGTCCGGGGAGCTGTTTTTT. This codes for CAWGQSGELFF.